This T cell receptor beta chain was profiled in a study of cytomegalovirus exposure and HLA in healthy donors. A note on this clone: No antigen is known for it. An end of the junction differs from the germline gene, which may be a read error.

The PCR was carried out with 60 Vbeta primers and 13 Jbeta primers. The data were produced by immunoSEQ multiplex PCR, yet TCRdb's version contains in-frame clones alone and is incomplete. The sample contains roughly 99,000 clones, around 80% of which appear only once. The germline V gene has CDR1 MNHNS and CDR2 SASEGT. The CDR3 runs to 16 residues. Study results and caveats: A few V segments could not be told apart, such as TRBV6-2 and TRBV6-3, and were left out.

The chain joins TRBV6-1 to TRBJ1-2; possibly TRBD1 for D (5 bases). The sequence was collected from a man aged 25 to 40 in good health and CMV-seropositive. The material sequenced was PBMCs. The CDR3 DNA is TGTGCCATCAGTGAGTCTGAAGGGGCGAGTAACTATGGCTACACCTTC. Translation: CAISESEGASNYGYTF.